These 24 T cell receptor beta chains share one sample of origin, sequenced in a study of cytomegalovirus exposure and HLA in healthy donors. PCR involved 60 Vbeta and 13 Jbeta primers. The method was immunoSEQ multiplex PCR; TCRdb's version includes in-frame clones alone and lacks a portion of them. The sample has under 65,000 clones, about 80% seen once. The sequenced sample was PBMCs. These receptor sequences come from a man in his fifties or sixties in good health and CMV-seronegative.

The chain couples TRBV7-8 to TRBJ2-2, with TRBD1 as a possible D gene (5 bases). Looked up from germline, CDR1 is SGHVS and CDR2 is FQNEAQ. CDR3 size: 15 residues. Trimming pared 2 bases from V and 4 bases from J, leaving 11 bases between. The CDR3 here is CASSLSQGGTGELFF. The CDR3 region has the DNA TGTGCCAGCAGCTTAAGCCAGGGTGGCACCGGGGAGCTGTTTTTT.

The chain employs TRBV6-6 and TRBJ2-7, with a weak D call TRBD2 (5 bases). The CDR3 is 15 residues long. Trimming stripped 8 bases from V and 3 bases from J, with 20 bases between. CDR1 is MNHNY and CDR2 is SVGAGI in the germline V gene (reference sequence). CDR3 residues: CASLRGLAPFYEQYF. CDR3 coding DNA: TGTGCCAGCCTCCGGGGTCTAGCACCTTTCTACGAGCAGTACTTC.

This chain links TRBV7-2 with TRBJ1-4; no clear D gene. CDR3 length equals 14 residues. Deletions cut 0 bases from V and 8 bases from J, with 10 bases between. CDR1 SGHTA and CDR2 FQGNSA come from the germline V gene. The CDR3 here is CASSLAGFGEKLFF. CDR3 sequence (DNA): TGTGCCAGCAGCTTAGCCGGGTTCGGGGAAAAACTGTTTTTT.

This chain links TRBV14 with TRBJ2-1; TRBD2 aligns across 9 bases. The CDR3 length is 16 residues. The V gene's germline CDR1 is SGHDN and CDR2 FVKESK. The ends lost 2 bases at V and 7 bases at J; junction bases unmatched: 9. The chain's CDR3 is CASSQMGLAGKNEQFF. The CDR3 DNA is TGTGCCAGCAGCCAAATGGGCCTAGCGGGGAAAAATGAGCAGTTCTTC.

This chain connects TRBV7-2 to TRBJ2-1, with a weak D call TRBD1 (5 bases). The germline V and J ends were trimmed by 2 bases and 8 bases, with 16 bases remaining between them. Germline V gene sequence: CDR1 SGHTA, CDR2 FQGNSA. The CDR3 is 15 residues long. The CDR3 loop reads CASSLTRPGSHEQFF. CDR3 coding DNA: TGTGCCAGCAGCTTAACCAGGCCAGGGTCGCATGAGCAGTTCTTC.

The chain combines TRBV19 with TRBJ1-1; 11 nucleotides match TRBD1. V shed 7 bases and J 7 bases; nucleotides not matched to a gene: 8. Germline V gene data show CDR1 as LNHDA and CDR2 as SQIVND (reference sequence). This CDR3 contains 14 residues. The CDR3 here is CASKPGQGAGEAFF. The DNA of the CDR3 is TGTGCCAGTAAACCCGGACAGGGGGCTGGTGAAGCTTTCTTT. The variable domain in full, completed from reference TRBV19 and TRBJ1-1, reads DGGITQSPKYLFRKEGQNVTLSCEQNLNHDAMYWYRQDPGQGLRLIYYSQIVNDFQKGDIAEGYSVSREKKESFPLTVTSAQKNPTAFYLCASKPGQGAGEAFFGQGTRLTVV.

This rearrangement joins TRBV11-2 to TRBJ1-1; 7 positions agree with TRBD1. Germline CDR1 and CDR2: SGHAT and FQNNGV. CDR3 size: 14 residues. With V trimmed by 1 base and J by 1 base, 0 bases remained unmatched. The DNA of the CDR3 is TGTGCCAGCAGCTTAGGACAGGGGAACACTGAAGCTTTCTTT. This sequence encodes CASSLGQGNTEAFF.

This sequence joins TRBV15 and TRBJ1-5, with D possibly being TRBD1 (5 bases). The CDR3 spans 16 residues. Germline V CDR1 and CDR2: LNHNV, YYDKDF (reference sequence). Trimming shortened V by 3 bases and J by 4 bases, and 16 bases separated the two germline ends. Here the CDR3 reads CATSRGGSRGNQPQHF. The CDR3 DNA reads TGTGCCACCAGCAGGGGGGGGTCCAGAGGAAATCAGCCCCAGCATTTT.

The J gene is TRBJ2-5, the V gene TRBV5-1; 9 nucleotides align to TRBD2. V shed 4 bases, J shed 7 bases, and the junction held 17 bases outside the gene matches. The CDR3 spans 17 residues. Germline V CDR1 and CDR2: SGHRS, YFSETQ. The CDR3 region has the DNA TGCGCCAGCAGCCCCGGCGTCAGCGGGGGGCGGATGGGGACCCAGTACTTC. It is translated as CASSPGVSGGRMGTQYF.

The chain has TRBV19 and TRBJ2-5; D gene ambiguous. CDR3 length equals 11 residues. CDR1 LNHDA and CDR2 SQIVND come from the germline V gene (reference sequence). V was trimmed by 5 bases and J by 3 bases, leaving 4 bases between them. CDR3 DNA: TGTGCCAGTAGTGTAAAAGAGACCCAGTACTTC. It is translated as CASSVKETQYF.

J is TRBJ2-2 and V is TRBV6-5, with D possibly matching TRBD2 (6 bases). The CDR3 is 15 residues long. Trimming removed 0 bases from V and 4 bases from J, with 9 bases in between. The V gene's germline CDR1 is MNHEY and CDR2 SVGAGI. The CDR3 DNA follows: TGTGCCAGCAGTTACTCATCGGGGGTCACCGGGGAGCTGTTTTTT. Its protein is CASSYSSGVTGELFF.

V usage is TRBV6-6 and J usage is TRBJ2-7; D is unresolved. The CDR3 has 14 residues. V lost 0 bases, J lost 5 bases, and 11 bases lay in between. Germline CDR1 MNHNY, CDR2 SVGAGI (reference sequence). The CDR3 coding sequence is TGTGCCAGCAGTTACTCGGAATTGAGGAACGAGCAGTACTTC. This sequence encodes CASSYSELRNEQYF.

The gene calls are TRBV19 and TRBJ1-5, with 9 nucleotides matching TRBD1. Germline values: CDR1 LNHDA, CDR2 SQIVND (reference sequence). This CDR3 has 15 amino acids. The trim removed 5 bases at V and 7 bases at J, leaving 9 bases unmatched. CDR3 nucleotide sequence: TGTGCCAGTAGTGCTCGACAGGGGGGTGGGCAGCCCCAGCATTTT. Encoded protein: CASSARQGGGQPQHF.

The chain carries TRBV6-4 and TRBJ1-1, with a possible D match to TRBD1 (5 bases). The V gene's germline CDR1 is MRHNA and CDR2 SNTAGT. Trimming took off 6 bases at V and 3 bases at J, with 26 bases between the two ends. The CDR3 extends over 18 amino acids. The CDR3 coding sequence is TGTGCCAGCAGGCCCGCGGAGTTGGACCACCGGGGGGACACTGAAGCTTTCTTT. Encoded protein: CASRPAELDHRGDTEAFF.

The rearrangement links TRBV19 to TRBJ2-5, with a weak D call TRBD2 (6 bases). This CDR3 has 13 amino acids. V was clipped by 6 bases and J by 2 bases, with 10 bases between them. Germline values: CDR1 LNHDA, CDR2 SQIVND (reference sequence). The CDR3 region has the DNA TGTGCCAGTAGCCGGGACTCGCAAGAGACCCAGTACTTC. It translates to CASSRDSQETQYF.

In DNA, the CDR3 is TGTGCCAGCAGTGAAGCGACTAGCGGGGGGTTCGGGCAGTACTTC. Translating gives CASSEATSGGFGQYF. The rearrangement joins TRBV6-1 to TRBJ2-7, with 13 bases that match TRBD2. The V and J ends lost 0 bases and 9 bases, in that order; junction bases with no gene match: 5. The CDR3 has 15 residues. Germline loops: CDR1 MNHNS, CDR2 SASEGT.

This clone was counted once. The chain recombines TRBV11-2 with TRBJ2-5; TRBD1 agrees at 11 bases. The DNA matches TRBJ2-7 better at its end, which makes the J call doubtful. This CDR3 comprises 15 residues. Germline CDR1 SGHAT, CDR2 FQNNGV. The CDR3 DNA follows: TGTGCCAGCAGCAAACGGACAGGGGGCCCGGACGAGCAGTACTTC. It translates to CASSKRTGGPDEQYF.

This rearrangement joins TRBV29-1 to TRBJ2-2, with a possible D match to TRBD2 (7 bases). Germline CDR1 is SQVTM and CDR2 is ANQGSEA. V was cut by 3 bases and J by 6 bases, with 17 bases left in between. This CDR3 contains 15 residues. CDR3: CSVERRGGRPGELFF. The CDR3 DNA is TGCAGCGTTGAGCGGAGGGGGGGGCGCCCCGGGGAGCTGTTTTTT.

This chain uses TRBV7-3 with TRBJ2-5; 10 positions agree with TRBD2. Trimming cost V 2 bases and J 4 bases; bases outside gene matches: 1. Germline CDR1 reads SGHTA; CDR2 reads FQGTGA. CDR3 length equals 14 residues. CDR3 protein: CASSLGTSVETQYF. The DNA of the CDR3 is TGTGCCAGCAGCTTAGGGACTAGCGTAGAGACCCAGTACTTC.

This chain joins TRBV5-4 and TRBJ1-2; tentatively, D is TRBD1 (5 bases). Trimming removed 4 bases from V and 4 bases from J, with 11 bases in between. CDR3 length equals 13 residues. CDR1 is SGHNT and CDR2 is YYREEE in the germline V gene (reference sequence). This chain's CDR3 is CASSEWGGYGYTF. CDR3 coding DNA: TGTGCCAGCAGCGAGTGGGGCGGCTATGGCTACACCTTC.

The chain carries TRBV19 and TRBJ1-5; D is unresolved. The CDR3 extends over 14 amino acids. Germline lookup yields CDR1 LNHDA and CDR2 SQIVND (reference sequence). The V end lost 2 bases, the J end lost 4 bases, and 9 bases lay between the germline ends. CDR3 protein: CASSIQVMNQPQHF. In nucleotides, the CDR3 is TGTGCCAGTAGTATACAGGTGATGAATCAGCCCCAGCATTTT.

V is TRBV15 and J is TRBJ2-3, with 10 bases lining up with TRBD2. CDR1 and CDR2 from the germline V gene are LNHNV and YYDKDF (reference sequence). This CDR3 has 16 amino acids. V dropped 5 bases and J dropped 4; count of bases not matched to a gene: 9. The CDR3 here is CATSASPAGGADTQYF. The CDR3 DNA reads TGTGCCACCAGCGCCAGTCCAGCGGGGGGGGCAGATACGCAGTATTTT.

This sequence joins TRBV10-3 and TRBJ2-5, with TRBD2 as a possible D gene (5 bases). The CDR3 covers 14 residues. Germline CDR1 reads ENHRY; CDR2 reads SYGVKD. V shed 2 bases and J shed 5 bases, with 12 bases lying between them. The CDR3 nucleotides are TGTGCCATCAGTGAGGGGCGGGTAACGGAGACCCAGTACTTC. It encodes CAISEGRVTETQYF.

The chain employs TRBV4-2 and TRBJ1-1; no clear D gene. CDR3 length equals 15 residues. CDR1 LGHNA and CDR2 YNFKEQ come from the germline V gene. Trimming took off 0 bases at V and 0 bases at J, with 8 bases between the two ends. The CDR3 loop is CASSQEFQMNTEAFF. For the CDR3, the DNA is TGTGCCAGCAGCCAAGAGTTCCAGATGAACACTGAAGCTTTCTTT.